Listed here are 15 T cell receptor beta chains from one sample, sequenced in a study of shared clonotypes between healthy human individuals. Measured with immunoSEQ multiplex PCR; TCRdb has only the in-frame clones, and not every one. The sample lists a few million clones; over 90% were seen once. Specimen: naive CD4+ T cells from PBMCs. Subset described: CD45RA+ positively selected. These receptor sequences come from a man in his late teens or twenties in good health. Some clones in this sample may be carry-over from other donors' samples.

The rearrangement uses TRBV4-1 and TRBJ1-2, with a tentative D call TRBD1 (6 bases). CDR1 and CDR2 (germline): MGHRA, YSYEKL. CDR3 size: 14 residues. Trimming left V 0 bases short and J 7 bases short, with 12 bases between. As DNA, the CDR3 is TGCGCCAGCAGCCAAGAGTCAGGGGATCTTGGCTACACCTTC. It encodes CASSQESGDLGYTF.

J is TRBJ2-1 and V is TRBV4-1; D may be TRBD2 (5 bases). CDR3 length equals 16 residues. Germline V CDR1 and CDR2: MGHRA, YSYEKL. V lost 2 bases and J 1 base, leaving 12 bases between the germline ends. Written as DNA, the CDR3 is TGCGCCAGCAGCCAAAATTATGGGAGTTCCTACAATGAGCAGTTCTTC. Encoded protein: CASSQNYGSSYNEQFF.

The gene calls are TRBV28 and TRBJ1-5, with TRBD1 matching over 9 bases. Trimming cost V 4 bases and J 6 bases; bases outside gene matches: 7. In germline, CDR1 is MDHEN, CDR2 SYDVKM. This CDR3 comprises 15 residues. DNA of the CDR3: TGTGCCAGCAGTTCCCCGGGGACAGGGAGTCAGCCCCAGCATTTT. Protein: CASSSPGTGSQPQHF.

This clone was counted a single time. The chain is built from TRBV5-6 and TRBJ2-7; 10 nucleotides align to TRBD2. The CDR3 runs 16 residues. Germline trimming cut 5 bases from V and 6 bases from J; bases unmatched to any gene: 14. From germline, CDR1 is SGHDT and CDR2 YYEEEE. The CDR3 sequence: CASSAGGAGGPREQYF. The CDR3, as DNA: TGTGCCAGCAGTGCAGGAGGAGCGGGAGGGCCGCGCGAGCAGTACTTC.

The rearrangement joins TRBV18 to TRBJ1-2, with 8 bases identical to TRBD1. The CDR3 consists of 14 residues. After removal of 1 base from V and 8 bases from J, the junction contained 6 bases not matched to a gene. From germline, CDR1 is KGHSH and CDR2 LQKENI. CDR3 sequence (DNA): TGTGCCAGCTCACCACTGATGACAGGGGACGGCTACACCTTC. Translating it yields CASSPLMTGDGYTF.

The V call is TRBV5-1, the J call TRBJ2-2; TRBD2 matches at 14 bases. Germline V gene lookup returns CDR1 SGHRS and CDR2 YFSETQ. CDR3 length: 18 amino acids. Unmatched junction bases numbered 6, after V lost 1 base and J lost 4 bases. DNA for the CDR3: TGCGCCAGCAGCTTGACACTAGGACTAGCGGGAGGCACCGGGGAGCTGTTTTTT. Protein product: CASSLTLGLAGGTGELFF.

The count of this clone is one. The chain recombines TRBV5-1 with TRBJ2-7, with 9 bases lining up with TRBD1. Germline V CDR1 and CDR2: SGHRS, YFSETQ. The ends lost 1 base at V and 6 bases at J; junction bases unmatched: 8. This CDR3 spans 15 amino acids. The CDR3, as DNA: TGCGCCAGCAGCTTGTTGGGACAGGGAACGACCGAGCAGTACTTC. It specifies CASSLLGQGTTEQYF. Based on the CDR3 plus reference TRBV5-1 and TRBJ2-7, the full variable domain is KAGVTQTPRYLIKTRGQQVTLSCSPISGHRSVSWYQQTPGQGLQFLFEYFSETQRNKGNFPGRFSGRQFSNSRSEMNVSTLELGDSALYLCASSLLGQGTTEQYFGPGTRLTVT.

This clone was detected only once. This chain connects TRBV5-1 to TRBJ1-5; a weak D match, TRBD1 (5 bases). In germline, CDR1 is SGHRS, CDR2 YFSETQ. The CDR3 length is 13 residues. V was cut by 5 bases and J by 3 bases, with 9 bases left in between. The CDR3, as DNA: TGCGCCAGCAGATGGGGGGACAATCAGCCCCAGCATTTT. This sequence encodes CASRWGDNQPQHF. Full variable domain (missing parts from reference TRBV5-1 and TRBJ1-5): KAGVTQTPRYLIKTRGQQVTLSCSPISGHRSVSWYQQTPGQGLQFLFEYFSETQRNKGNFPGRFSGRQFSNSRSEMNVSTLELGDSALYLCASRWGDNQPQHFGDGTRLSIL.

The chain recombines TRBV7-3 with TRBJ2-7, with D perhaps TRBD1 (6 bases). The CDR3 spans 13 residues. V lost 4 bases, J lost 2 bases, and 9 bases lay in between. Germline values: CDR1 SGHTA, CDR2 FQGTGA. This CDR3 is CASSSGTPYEQYF. CDR3 nucleotides: TGTGCCAGCAGCTCCGGGACACCCTACGAGCAGTACTTC.

This sequence joins TRBV27 and TRBJ2-5; D unclear. Germline-derived CDR1 and CDR2 are MNHEY and SMNVEV (reference sequence). The ends were cut back, 1 base at V and 5 bases at J, with 8 bases in the middle. This CDR3 is built from 13 residues. DNA for the CDR3: TGTGCCAGCAGTTTATTCCCGCGGGAGACCCAGTACTTC. As protein: CASSLFPRETQYF.

This clone has just one count. The chain employs TRBV29-1 and TRBJ1-2; tentative D call: TRBD1 (6 bases). Germline V gene lookup returns CDR1 SQVTM and CDR2 ANQGSEA. CDR3 length equals 11 residues. V gave up 6 bases and J gave up 12 bases, with 17 bases separating them. In DNA, the CDR3 is TGCAGCGTGGGCGACAAGGGGGTACACACCTTC. It specifies CSVGDKGVHTF. The variable domain in full, completed from reference TRBV29-1 and TRBJ1-2, reads SAVISQKPSRDICQRGTSLTIQCQVDSQVTMMFWYRQQPGQSLTLIATANQGSEATYESGFVIDKFPISRPNLTFSTLTVSNMSPEDSSIYLCSVGDKGVHTFGSGTRLTVV.

Details on this clone: The same CDR3 is also encoded by other DNA sequences in this sample. The J gene is TRBJ2-2, the V gene TRBV5-1; a weak D match, TRBD1 (7 bases). Germline V CDR1 and CDR2: SGHRS, YFSETQ. V shed 0 bases and J shed 5 bases, with 11 bases lying between them. The CDR3 is made up of 15 amino acids. The CDR3 region is CASSLVPGGTGELFF. The DNA for the CDR3 is TGCGCCAGCAGCTTGGTCCCAGGGGGGACCGGGGAGCTGTTTTTT.

The chain uses TRBV7-9 and TRBJ2-2; tentative D call: TRBD1 (5 bases). The V end was cut by 9 bases, the J end by 6 bases, with 23 bases between. The CDR3 contains 16 residues. CDR1 and CDR2 from the germline V gene are SEHNR and FQNEAQ (reference sequence). CDR3 bases: TGTGCCAGTCGAGATGGGATGGCAGGGTATTCCGGGGAGCTGTTTTTT. It codes for CASRDGMAGYSGELFF.

The chain joins TRBV29-1 to TRBJ2-3; D is possibly TRBD2 (7 bases). The CDR3 length is 14 residues. V lost 5 bases to trimming and J lost 4 bases, with 16 bases between them. Looked up from germline, CDR1 is SQVTM and CDR2 is ANQGSEA. CDR3 DNA sequence: TGCAGCGTTTCAGGAGGGGGGGCATCAGATACGCAGTATTTT. It is translated as CSVSGGGASDTQYF.

The chain recombines TRBV25-1 with TRBJ1-2; TRBD1 is a possible D gene (6 bases). The CDR3 extends over 13 amino acids. Germline CDR1 is MGHDK and CDR2 is SYGVNS. The V and J ends lost 7 bases and 4 bases respectively, with 13 bases between them. The CDR3 loop is CASTRGWGYGYTF. In DNA, the CDR3 is TGTGCCAGCACCAGGGGCTGGGGCTATGGCTACACCTTC.